The entry below gives a single TCR beta chain sequence along with its context. The antigen is unknown. This sample is drawn from a study of OX40 agonist ivuxolimab in advanced cancers. Study background: Every 2 weeks, patients received ivuxolimab intravenously, dosed at 0.01 to 10 mg/kg. Participants, 65% to 85% male, averaged roughly 60 years of age, ranging from 23 to 79. Findings and caveats of the study: At doses 0.1 to 3.0 mg/kg, CD4+ and CD8+ clones expanded.

Blood was sampled at baseline, cycle 4 day 1, and cycle 7 day 1. Sequencing used immunoSEQ multiplex PCR; TCRdb keeps in-frame clones, though not all of them. This sample has about 38,000 clones, with around 80% found just once. With V trimmed by 8 bases and J by 4 bases, 4 bases remained unmatched. This CDR3 has 13 amino acids. Germline values: CDR1 SNHLY, CDR2 FYNNEI. This material consisted of CD4+ or CD8+ T cells sorted from blood, taken in a trial of the OX40 agonist ivuxolimab. The rearrangement links TRBV2 to TRBJ1-5; 8 nucleotides match TRBD1. This TCR was sampled from an adult with an advanced solid tumor such as melanoma, head and neck, liver or kidney cancer. For the CDR3, the DNA is TGTGCCAGCCGGGACAGGACTAATCAGCCCCAGCATTTT. Its protein product is CASRDRTNQPQHF.